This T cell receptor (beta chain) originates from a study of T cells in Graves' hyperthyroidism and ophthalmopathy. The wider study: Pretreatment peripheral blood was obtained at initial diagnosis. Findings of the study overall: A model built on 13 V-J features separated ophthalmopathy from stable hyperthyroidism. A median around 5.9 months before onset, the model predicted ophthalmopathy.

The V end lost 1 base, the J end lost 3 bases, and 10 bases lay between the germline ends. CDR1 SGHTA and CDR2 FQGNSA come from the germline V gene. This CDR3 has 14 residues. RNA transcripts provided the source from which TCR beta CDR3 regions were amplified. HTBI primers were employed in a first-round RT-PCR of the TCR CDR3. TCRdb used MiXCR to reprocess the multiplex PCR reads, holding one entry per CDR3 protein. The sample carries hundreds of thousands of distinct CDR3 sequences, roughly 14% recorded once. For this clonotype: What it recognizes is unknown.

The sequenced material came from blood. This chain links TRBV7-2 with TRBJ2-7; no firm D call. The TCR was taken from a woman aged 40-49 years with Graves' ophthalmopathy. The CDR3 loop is CASSLELVGYEQYF. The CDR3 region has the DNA TGTGCCAGCAGCTTAGAGTTGGTGGGCTACGAGCAGTACTTC.